This TCR beta chain came from a study of memory CD8 T cells in hepatitis C reinfection. Study overall: After reinfection, two primary-infection resolvers became chronically infected. Reinfection meant HCV RNA positivity after two negatives ≥60 days apart. Between 55 and 20 weeks before reinfection detection, pre-reinfection samples were drawn.

Sequencing was performed with immunoSEQ multiplex PCR; in TCRdb, only in-frame clones are kept and a portion is missing. The sample carries under 60,000 clones, around nine tenths recorded once. As for time point: pre-reinfection, 55 to 20 weeks before reinfection detection. TCR sequencing was done directly ex vivo on sorted cells, without expansion in vitro. A couple of donors provided sorted CD3+ CD8+ CD45RO- naive CD8 T cells at all three reinfection time points. The CDR3 has 14 amino acids. Between the trimmed V and J ends, which lost 5 bases and 6 bases, there was a span of 14 bases. In germline, CDR1 is SEHNR, CDR2 FQNEAQ (reference sequence).

Sequencing input: naive CD8+ T cells sorted from blood. This chain links TRBV7-9 with TRBJ2-1; perhaps TRBD2 as D (7 bases). The clonotype was recovered from a man aged 18 to 35 with hepatitis C virus infection. The CDR3 DNA follows: TGTGCCAGCAGCCAGGGGACTACTTTCAATGAGCAGTTCTTC. Protein sequence: CASSQGTTFNEQFF.